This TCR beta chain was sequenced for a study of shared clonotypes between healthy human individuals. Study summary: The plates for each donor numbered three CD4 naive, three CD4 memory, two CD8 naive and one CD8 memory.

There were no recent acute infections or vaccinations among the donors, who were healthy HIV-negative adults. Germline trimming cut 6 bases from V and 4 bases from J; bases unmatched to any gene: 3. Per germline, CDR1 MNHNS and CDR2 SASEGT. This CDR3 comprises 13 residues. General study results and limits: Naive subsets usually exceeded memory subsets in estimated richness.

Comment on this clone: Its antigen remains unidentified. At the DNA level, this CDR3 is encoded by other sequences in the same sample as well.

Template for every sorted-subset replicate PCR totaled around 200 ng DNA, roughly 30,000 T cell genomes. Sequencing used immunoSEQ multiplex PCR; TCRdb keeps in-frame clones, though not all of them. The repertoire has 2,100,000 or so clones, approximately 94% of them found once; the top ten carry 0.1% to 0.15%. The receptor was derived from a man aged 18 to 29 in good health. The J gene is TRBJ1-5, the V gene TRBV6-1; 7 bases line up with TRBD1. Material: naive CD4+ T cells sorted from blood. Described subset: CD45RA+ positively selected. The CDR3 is CASSGTDNQPQHF. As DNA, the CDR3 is TGTGCCAGCAGCGGGACAGATAATCAGCCCCAGCATTTT.